What follows describes a single TCR beta chain. Its antigen is as yet unknown. These data are taken from a study of early T cells in non-severe SARS-CoV-2 infection. Findings and limits, study-wide: VDJdb matching favored anti-spike CD8 responses, missing private and CD4 specificities.

The library protocol tagged individual cDNA molecules with unique molecular identifiers. MiXCR was run by TCRdb on the 5' RACE reads, yielding one entry per CDR3 protein. The sample yields around 80,000 distinct CDR3 sequences, around 10% seen once. J was trimmed by 9 bases and V by 0 bases; bases with no gene match: 9. CDR1 SGHRS and CDR2 YFSETQ come from the germline V gene. This CDR3 is built from 14 residues. J is TRBJ2-7 and V is TRBV5-1; 7 bases agree with TRBD2. Sequencing was performed on whole blood, taken at baseline. This TCR came from an adult who was a healthcare worker with PCR-confirmed SARS-CoV-2 infection or an uninfected control (not recorded which). In DNA, the CDR3 is TGCGCCAGCAGCTTGGAATCCGGGGGGAGAGGGCAGTACTTC. Translation gives CASSLESGGRGQYF. The full variable domain, with the rest looked up from reference TRBV5-1 and TRBJ2-7, is KAGVTQTPRYLIKTRGQQVTLSCSPISGHRSVSWYQQTPGQGLQFLFEYFSETQRNKGNFPGRFSGRQFSNSRSEMNVSTLELGDSALYLCASSLESGGRGQYFGPGTRLTVT.